This is a list of T cell receptor beta chains from one sample in a study of T cells after posttransplantation cyclophosphamide. Generated by immunoSEQ multiplex PCR, the TCRdb table keeps only in-frame clones and is missing some. The table includes tens of thousands of clones, 93% detected once. The sequenced material came from PBMCs. The receptors originated from a woman younger than 45 in good health and a related stem cell transplant donor. Both conserved end residues are part of each CDR3. The D gene is left open where the match is weak. Clone size is given for some rows only: seen once, a few or many times, or a class if the clone is expanded.

. TRBJ2-3 TRBV4-3 . CASSQENHPADTQYF TGCGCCAGCAGCCAAGAAAACCACCCGGCAGATACGCAGTATTTT
TRBD1 TRBJ1-1 TRBV29-1 . CSAVGGQGAQGTEAFF TGCAGCGCCGTGGGGGGACAGGGGGCTCAGGGCACTGAAGCTTTCTTT
. TRBJ1-2 TRBV4-2 medium-sized CASRAGANYGYTF TGTGCCAGCAGGGCAGGAGCCAACTATGGCTACACCTTC
. TRBJ1-2 TRBV29-1 . CSVEAANYGYTF TGCAGCGTTGAAGCAGCAAACTATGGCTACACCTTC
. TRBJ1-5 TRBV21-1 . CASSIHGTEKNYSNQPQHF TGTGCCAGCAGCATACACGGGACAGAAAAAAATTATAGCAATCAGCCCCAGCATTTT
. TRBJ1-2 TRBV2 . CASSQDEGGYGYTF TGTGCCAGCAGTCAAGACGAGGGGGGGTATGGCTACACCTTC
. TRBJ2-6 TRBV6-4 once CASSDSGANVLTF TGTGCCAGCAGTGACTCTGGGGCCAACGTCCTGACTTTC
TRBD1 TRBJ1-1 TRBV4-1 . CASSQVSDRSLNTEAFF TGCGCCAGCAGCCAAGTCTCGGACAGGAGCTTGAACACTGAAGCTTTCTTT
. TRBJ1-2 TRBV5-4 . CASSLEGIANYGYTF TGTGCCAGCAGCTTGGAGGGTATAGCTAACTATGGCTACACCTTC
. TRBJ1-1 TRBV2 . CAITLQALNTEAFF TGTGCCATTACCCTACAGGCCCTGAACACTGAAGCTTTCTTT
. TRBJ1-4 TRBV2 . CASSDPRRGEKLFF TGTGCCAGCAGTGATCCACGGCGGGGTGAAAAACTGTTTTTT
TRBD2 TRBJ2-1 TRBV2 . CASTSGETYNEQFF TGTGCCAGTACTAGCGGGGAGACCTACAATGAGCAGTTCTTC
TRBD1 TRBJ1-4 TRBV4-1 . CASSTPGQGLENEKLFF TGCGCCAGCAGCACACCGGGACAGGGGTTGGAGAATGAAAAACTGTTTTTT
TRBD1 TRBJ1-2 TRBV12-5 . CASGLVLGSTGAIYGYTF TGTGCTAGTGGTTTGGTACTGGGTAGTACAGGGGCGATCTATGGCTACACCTTC
. TRBJ2-1 TRBV10-2 . CASSESVGGPYNEQFF TGCGCCAGCAGTGAGTCCGTGGGGGGCCCCTACAATGAGCAGTTCTTC